What follows are 13 T cell receptor beta chains derived from one specimen sequenced in a study of blood T cells in healthy people across ages. Primed by a sample-barcoded 5' primer and a J-beta primer mix, a second PCR proceeded for 7 to 11 cycles. MiXCR was run by TCRdb on the 5' RACE reads, yielding one entry per CDR3 protein. Counted here are approximately 1.5 million distinct CDR3 sequences, under 55% occurring once; the ten biggest clones make up about 4%. Sequencing was performed on blood. The receptors derive from a woman between 18 and 29 years old in good health.

The genes are TRBV13 and TRBJ2-7, with D perhaps TRBD1 (7 bases). CDR1 and CDR2 from the germline V gene are PRHDT and FYEKMQ (reference sequence). The germline V and J ends were trimmed by 2 bases and 0 bases, with 14 bases remaining between them. The CDR3 has 16 residues. CDR3 residues: CASSLYSGGSSYEQYF. CDR3 in DNA: TGTGCCAGCAGCTTATATTCAGGGGGGTCCTCCTACGAGCAGTACTTC.

As for this clonotype: This may arise from a read error, as a much more abundant clone is one base away. V gene TRBV4-1 combines with J gene TRBJ2-1, with 7 positions matching TRBD1. The CDR3 contains 13 residues. J gave up 10 bases and V 4 bases, and 7 bases lay outside the gene matches. Germline lookup yields CDR1 MGHRA and CDR2 YSYEKL. The CDR3 is CASSRDSYYEQFF. CDR3 nucleotides: TGCGCCAGCAGCCGGGACAGTTACTACGAGCAGTTCTTC.

There are a few counts of this clonotype. The rearrangement links TRBV29-1 to TRBJ2-1; D uncertain. The CDR3 totals 13 residues. The V gene's germline CDR1 is SQVTM and CDR2 ANQGSEA. V shed 4 bases and J shed 0 bases, with 7 bases lying between them. DNA for the CDR3: TGCAGCGTTGCGGCTCCCTCCTACAATGAGCAGTTCTTC. Its translation: CSVAAPSYNEQFF.

J is TRBJ1-1 and V is TRBV10-3; D is uncertain. The V end lost 0 bases, the J end lost 6 bases, and 8 bases lay between the germline ends. Germline lookup yields CDR1 ENHRY and CDR2 SYGVKD. The CDR3 has 13 amino acids. CDR3 sequence (DNA): TGTGCCATCAGTGAGTCATCACGGTCTGAAGCTTTCTTT. Translation gives CAISESSRSEAFF.

This chain joins TRBV28 and TRBJ2-1; 7 nucleotides line up with TRBD1. With V trimmed by 5 bases and J by 5 bases, 9 bases remained unmatched. CDR1 is MDHEN, CDR2 SYDVKM, per germline. The CDR3 loop spans 15 amino acids. The DNA for the CDR3 is TGTGCCAGCAGTAACCGACAGGGCTGGAACAATGAGCAGTTCTTC. It encodes CASSNRQGWNNEQFF.

This clonotype came up a few times. This sequence joins TRBV7-9 and TRBJ2-5; D is perhaps TRBD2 (5 bases). Germline CDR1 SEHNR, CDR2 FQNEAQ (reference sequence). The ends were cut back, 1 base at V and 7 bases at J, with 16 bases in the middle. The CDR3 consists of 15 residues. CDR3 region: CASSLVVRGSGTQYF. CDR3 DNA sequence: TGTGCCAGCAGCTTAGTTGTCCGGGGATCCGGGACCCAGTACTTC.

V usage is TRBV5-1 and J usage is TRBJ2-7; a weak D match, TRBD1 (6 bases). The CDR3 covers 13 residues. The germline V gene encodes CDR1 SGHRS and CDR2 YFSETQ. V lost 4 bases and J lost 5, with 13 bases in between. CDR3 region: CASSLDSPNEQYF. CDR3 nucleotides: TGCGCCAGCAGCCTGGACAGTCCTAACGAGCAGTACTTC.

The CDR3, as DNA: TGTGCCAGCAGCTTAACCGGTGATGGGGCTGAAGCTTTCTTT. As protein: CASSLTGDGAEAFF. The V call is TRBV7-9, the J call TRBJ1-1, with no clear D. The V and J ends lost 2 bases and 6 bases respectively, with 13 bases between them. Germline V gene data show CDR1 as SEHNR and CDR2 as FQNEAQ (reference sequence). The CDR3 consists of 14 residues.

This clonotype was recorded many times. The rearrangement joins TRBV7-2 to TRBJ2-1; no firm D call. The V end lost 2 bases, the J end lost 5 bases, and 7 bases lay between the germline ends. Germline V gene data show CDR1 as SGHTA and CDR2 as FQGNSA. There are 13 residues in the CDR3. The CDR3 nucleotides read TGTGCCAGCAGCTTATCGAGAAACAATGAGCAGTTCTTC. It translates to CASSLSRNNEQFF.

This clonotype was picked up one time. The gene calls are TRBV6-2 or TRBV6-3 and TRBJ1-1; no clear D. CDR1 and CDR2 (germline): MNHEY, SVGEGT. The ends were cut back, 7 bases at V and 3 bases at J, with 18 bases in the middle. The CDR3 consists of 15 residues. CDR3 protein: CASNWTGLEDTEAFF. CDR3 nucleotide sequence: TGTGCCAGCAACTGGACTGGCCTCGAGGACACTGAAGCTTTCTTT.

Notes on this clonotype: A much larger clone lies one base from this, so it may be a read error. The rearrangement joins TRBV5-1 to TRBJ2-7, with D possibly matching TRBD1 (5 bases). The germline V gene has CDR1 SGHRS and CDR2 YFSETQ. V shed 1 base and J shed 7 bases, with 18 bases lying between them. The CDR3 has 15 amino acids. CDR3 bases: TGCGCCAGCAGCTTGTCGCAGGGCAATTACAATGAGCAGTACTTC. Protein sequence: CASSLSQGNYNEQYF.

This sequence joins TRBV5-5 and TRBJ1-1, with 7 positions matching TRBD1. The CDR3 extends over 14 amino acids. The germline gives CDR1 SGHKS, CDR2 YYEKEE (reference sequence). J was trimmed by 3 bases and V by 6 bases; bases with no gene match: 8. CDR3 sequence: CASMTGLIDTEAFF. CDR3 sequence (DNA): TGTGCCAGCATGACAGGGTTAATTGACACTGAAGCTTTCTTT.

This clonotype appeared once. This sequence joins TRBV4-2 and TRBJ2-1; 10 bases are a match to TRBD2. Germline V CDR1 and CDR2: LGHNA, YNFKEQ. V lost 7 bases to trimming and J lost 5 bases; unmatched junction nucleotides: 11. The CDR3 loop spans 16 amino acids. The CDR3 sequence: CASNREGAGGNNEQFF. The CDR3 coding sequence is TGTGCCAGCAACCGAGAGGGAGCGGGAGGGAACAATGAGCAGTTCTTC.